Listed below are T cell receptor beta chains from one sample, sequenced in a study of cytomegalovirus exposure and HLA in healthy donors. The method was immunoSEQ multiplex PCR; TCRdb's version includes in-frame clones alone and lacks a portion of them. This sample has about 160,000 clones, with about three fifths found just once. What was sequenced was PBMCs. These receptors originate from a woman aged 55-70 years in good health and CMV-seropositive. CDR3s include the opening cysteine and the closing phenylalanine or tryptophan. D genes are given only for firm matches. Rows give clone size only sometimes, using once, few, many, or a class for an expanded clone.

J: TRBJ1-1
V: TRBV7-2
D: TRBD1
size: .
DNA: TGTGCCAGCACCACAGGGCAGGGGGCGAATGAAGCTTTCTTT
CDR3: CASTTGQGANEAFF

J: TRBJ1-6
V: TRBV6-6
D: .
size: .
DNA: TGTGCCAGCAGTTACCACAGGGCCATAGATAATTCACCCCTCCACTTT
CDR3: CASSYHRAIDNSPLHF

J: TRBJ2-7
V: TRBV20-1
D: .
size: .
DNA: TGCAGTGCTACGGGAGAATACGAGCAGTACTTC
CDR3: CSATGEYEQYF

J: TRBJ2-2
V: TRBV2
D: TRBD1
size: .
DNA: TGTGCCAGCCGTTTACAGGGGGTGGTTTCGAACACCGGGGAGCTGTTTTTT
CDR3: CASRLQGVVSNTGELFF

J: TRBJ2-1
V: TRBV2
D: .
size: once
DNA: TGTGCCAGCAGTGAACCTCCTTTCTATGAGCAGTTCTTC
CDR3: CASSEPPFYEQFF

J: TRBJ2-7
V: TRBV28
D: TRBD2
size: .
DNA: TGTGCCAGCAGCATGCTAGCGGGAGAATGGCAGGCCTACGAGCAGTACTTC
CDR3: CASSMLAGEWQAYEQYF

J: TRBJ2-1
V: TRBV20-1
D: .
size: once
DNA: TGCAGTGCTAGAAAAGCGCTTGAGCAGTTCTTC
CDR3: CSARKALEQFF

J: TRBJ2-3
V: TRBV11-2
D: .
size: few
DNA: TGTGCCAGCAGCTCGTACTGGGATACGCAGTATTTT
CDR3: CASSSYWDTQYF

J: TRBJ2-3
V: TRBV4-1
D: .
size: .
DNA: TGCGCCGGCAGCCAAGTGCGGGATACGCAGTATTTT
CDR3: CAGSQVRDTQYF

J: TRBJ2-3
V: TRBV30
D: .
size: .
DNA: TGTGCCTGGAGTGCATCTAGCGAGACCACAGATACGCAGTATTTT
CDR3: CAWSASSETTDTQYF

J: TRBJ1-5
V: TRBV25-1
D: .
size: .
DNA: TGTGCCAGCAGTGGATATCAGGGTTCCAATCAGCCCCAGCATTTT
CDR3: CASSGYQGSNQPQHF

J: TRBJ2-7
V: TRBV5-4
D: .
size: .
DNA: TGTGCCGGCAGCCGGGGAGCGGACTCCTACGAGCAGTACTTC
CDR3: CAGSRGADSYEQYF

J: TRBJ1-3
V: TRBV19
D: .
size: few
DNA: TGTGCCAGTAGCCCGAGGGGGAGTCTTAGAAACACCATATATTTT
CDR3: CASSPRGSLRNTIYF

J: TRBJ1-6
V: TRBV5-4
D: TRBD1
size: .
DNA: TGTGCCAGCACCCGGGACAGCCTTAATTCACCCCTCCACTTT
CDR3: CASTRDSLNSPLHF

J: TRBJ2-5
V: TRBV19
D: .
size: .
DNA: TGTGCCAGTAGTCCCTCGAACCTACAAGAGACCCAGTACTTC
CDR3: CASSPSNLQETQYF

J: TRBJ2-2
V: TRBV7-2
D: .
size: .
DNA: TGTGCCAGCAGCATCGGGTTGGTGGGAGCCGGGGAGCTGTTTTTT
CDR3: CASSIGLVGAGELFF

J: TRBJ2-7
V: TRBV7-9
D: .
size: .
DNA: TGTGCCAGCAGCGAGGAGCACAAGCCCGCCTACGAGCAGTACTTC
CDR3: CASSEEHKPAYEQYF

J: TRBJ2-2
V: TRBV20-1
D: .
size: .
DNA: TGCAGTGCTAGCCCCTCCGGGGAGCTGTTTTTT
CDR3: CSASPSGELFF

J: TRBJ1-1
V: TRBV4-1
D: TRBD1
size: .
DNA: TGCGCCAGCAGCCAACCCGACAGGGGGGCTAAAGCTTTCTTT
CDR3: CASSQPDRGAKAFF

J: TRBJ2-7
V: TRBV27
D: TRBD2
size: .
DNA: TGTGCCAGCAGTACGAGCGGGAGAGGGTACGAGCAGTACTTC
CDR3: CASSTSGRGYEQYF

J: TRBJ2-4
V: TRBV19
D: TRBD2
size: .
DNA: TGTGCCAGTAGTTCAGGGTCGGGAGGCATTCAGTACTTC
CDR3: CASSSGSGGIQYF

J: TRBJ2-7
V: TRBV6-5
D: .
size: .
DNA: TGTGCCAGCAGTTACTCAGGGGGGGGGCAGTACTTC
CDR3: CASSYSGGGQYF

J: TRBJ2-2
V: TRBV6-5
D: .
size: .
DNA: TGTGCCAGCAGTTACTCTGGCGGCGGGGAGCTGTTTTTT
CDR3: CASSYSGGGELFF

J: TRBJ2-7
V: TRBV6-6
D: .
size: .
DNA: TGTGCCAGCAGGGGCTCCTACGAGCAGTACTTC
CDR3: CASRGSYEQYF

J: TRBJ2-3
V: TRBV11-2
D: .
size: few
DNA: TGTGCCAGCAGCTTGAGTACTAGCACAGATACGCAGTATTTT
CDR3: CASSLSTSTDTQYF

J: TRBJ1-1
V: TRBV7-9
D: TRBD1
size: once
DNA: TGTGCCAGCAGCCGACGACGACAGGGGGTTCAGAACACTGAAGCTTTCTTT
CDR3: CASSRRRQGVQNTEAFF

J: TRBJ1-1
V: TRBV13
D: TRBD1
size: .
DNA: TGTGCCAGCAGCTTAGAACAGGGGGAAGCTTTCTTT
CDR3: CASSLEQGEAFF

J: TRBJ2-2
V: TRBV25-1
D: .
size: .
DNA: TGTGCCAGCCCTACCCCAGGTTCGAACACCGGGGAGCTGTTTTTT
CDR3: CASPTPGSNTGELFF

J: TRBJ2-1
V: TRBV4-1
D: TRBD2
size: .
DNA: TGCGCCAGCAGCCAAGTATCCGGGAGGGCCCCAGGTGAGCAGTTCTTC
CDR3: CASSQVSGRAPGEQFF

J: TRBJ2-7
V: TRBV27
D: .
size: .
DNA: TGTGCCAGCAGTTCACGGTCCTACGAGCAGTACTTC
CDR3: CASSSRSYEQYF

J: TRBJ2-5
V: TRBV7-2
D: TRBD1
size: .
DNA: TGTGCCAGCAGCTTAGTGACAGGGTTGGAGGAGACCCAGTACTTC
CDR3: CASSLVTGLEETQYF

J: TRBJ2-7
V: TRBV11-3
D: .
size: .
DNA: TGTGCCAGCAGCTTGCGGGATGGGTACGAGCAGTACTTC
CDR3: CASSLRDGYEQYF

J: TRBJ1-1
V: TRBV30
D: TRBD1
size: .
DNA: TGTGCCTGGAGTGTACAGGGGGCCTCCGGCACTGAAGCTTTCTTT
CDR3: CAWSVQGASGTEAFF